The source of this TCR beta chain is a study of identical twins. CDR1 is ENHRY and CDR2 is SYGVKD in the germline V gene. The CDR3 contains 16 residues. V lost 2 bases, J lost 7 bases, and 18 bases lay in between. For this clonotype: What it binds is not known.

Findings of the study overall: Compared with unrelated sharing, twin-shared out-of-frame alpha sequences had more low-probability sequences.

No donor was unhealthy or non-Caucasian. cDNA molecules carried unique molecular identifiers, and template switching added a universal primer site. TCRdb passed the 5' RACE reads through MiXCR, listing each CDR3 protein once. The table shows just over 450,000 distinct CDR3 sequences, with approximately 15% occurring only once. These same data were also listed under a study on yellow fever vaccine responses in identical twins.

Sequencing input: CD4+ T cells sorted from blood. The origin of this receptor is a woman between 18 and 29 years old in good health. V is TRBV10-3 and J is TRBJ1-5, with TRBD1 as a possible D gene (6 bases). Here the CDR3 DNA reads TGTGCCATCAGTGAGGAGGCAGGGGAATCAGACCAGCCCCAGCATTTT. It translates to CAISEEAGESDQPQHF.